The present TCR beta chain was sequenced within a study of blood T cell repertoires in COVID-19. The sample holds many counts of this clone. V lost 4 bases and J 4 bases, leaving 10 bases between the germline ends. This CDR3 is built from 14 residues. Germline loops: CDR1 SGHNT, CDR2 YENEEA. TCRdb keeps only in-frame clones here, not all; method: immunoSEQ multiplex PCR. The repertoire holds under 200,000 clones, roughly 84% seen once, with approximately 11% in the top ten. Source material: peripheral blood. The TCR originated in a man between 65 and 85 years old with active or convalescent COVID-19. The gene calls are TRBV11-3 and TRBJ2-2; perhaps TRBD1 as D (5 bases). The CDR3 DNA reads TGTGCCAGCAGCTCGCGGACATCCACCGGGGAGCTGTTTTTT. Translation gives CASSSRTSTGELFF.